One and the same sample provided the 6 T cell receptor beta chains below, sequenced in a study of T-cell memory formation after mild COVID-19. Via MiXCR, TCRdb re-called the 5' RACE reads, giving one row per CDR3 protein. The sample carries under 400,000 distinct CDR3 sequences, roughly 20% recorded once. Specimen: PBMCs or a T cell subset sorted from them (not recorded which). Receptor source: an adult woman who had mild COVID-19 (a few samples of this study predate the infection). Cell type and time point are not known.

The CDR3 nucleotides read TGTGCCAGCAGCTCAGGGACAGGCGACGGCTACACCTTC. This translates into CASSSGTGDGYTF. The chain recombines TRBV7-9 with TRBJ1-2, with 8 bases identical to TRBD1. CDR3 length equals 13 residues. Trimming took 4 bases from V and 8 from J; bases not matched to a gene: 6. The germline V gene has CDR1 SEHNR and CDR2 FQNEAQ (reference sequence). The entire variable domain, with the rest obtained from reference TRBV7-9 and TRBJ1-2, is as follows: DTGVSQNPRHKITKRGQNVTFRCDPISEHNRLYWYRQTLGQGPEFLTYFQNEAQLEKSRLLSDRFSAERPKGSFSTLEIQRTEQGDSAMYLCASSSGTGDGYTFGSGTRLTVV.

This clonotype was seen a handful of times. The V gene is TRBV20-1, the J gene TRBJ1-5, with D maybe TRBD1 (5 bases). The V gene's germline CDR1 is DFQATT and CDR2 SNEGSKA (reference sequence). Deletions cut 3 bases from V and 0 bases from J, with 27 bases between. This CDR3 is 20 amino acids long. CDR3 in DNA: TGCAGTGCTAGCCCCCCTCGGCGGGGAGGGACCTCCTATAGCAATCAGCCCCAGCATTTT. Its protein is CSASPPRRGGTSYSNQPQHF.

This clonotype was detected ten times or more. The CDR3 coding sequence is TGTGCCAGCAGCCACGACAGTCTAACTGAAGCTTTCTTT. Residues: CASSHDSLTEAFF. The chain uses TRBV7-3 and TRBJ1-1; possibly TRBD1 for D (5 bases). Looked up from germline, CDR1 is SGHTA and CDR2 is FQGTGA. V gave up 5 bases and J gave up 5 bases, with 12 bases separating them. There are 13 residues in the CDR3.

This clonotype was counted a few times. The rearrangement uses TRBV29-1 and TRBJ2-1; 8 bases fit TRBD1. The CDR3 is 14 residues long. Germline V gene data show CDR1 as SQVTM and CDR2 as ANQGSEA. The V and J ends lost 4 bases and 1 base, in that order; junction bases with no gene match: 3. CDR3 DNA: TGCAGCGTTGCGACAGGGGCTTCCTACAATGAGCAGTTCTTC. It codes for CSVATGASYNEQFF.

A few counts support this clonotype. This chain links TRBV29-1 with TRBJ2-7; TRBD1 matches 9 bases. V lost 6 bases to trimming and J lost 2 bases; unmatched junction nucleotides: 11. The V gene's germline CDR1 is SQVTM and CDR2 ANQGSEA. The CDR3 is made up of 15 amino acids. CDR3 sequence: CSVDRTGQGTYEQYF. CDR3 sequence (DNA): TGCAGCGTGGACCGAACAGGACAGGGGACCTACGAGCAGTACTTC.

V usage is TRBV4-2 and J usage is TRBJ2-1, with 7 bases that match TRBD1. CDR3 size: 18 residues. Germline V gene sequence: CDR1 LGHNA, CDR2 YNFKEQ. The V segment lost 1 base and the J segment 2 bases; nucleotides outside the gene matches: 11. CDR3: CASSQGAGQGGAYNEQFF. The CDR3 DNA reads TGTGCCAGCAGCCAAGGCGCAGGCCAAGGGGGCGCCTACAATGAGCAGTTCTTC.